The 7 T cell receptor beta chains below were found in one sample sequenced in a study of cytomegalovirus exposure and HLA in healthy donors. Vbeta (60) and Jbeta (13) primers were used in the PCR. The repertoire was sequenced with immunoSEQ multiplex PCR; TCRdb's copy has only in-frame clones and lacks some. The sample contains 150,000 to 160,000 clones, 65% to 85% of which appear only once. The sample consisted of PBMCs. The receptors were sampled from a woman between 40 and 50 years old in good health and CMV-seropositive.

This clone appeared once. The chain combines TRBV6-1 with TRBJ2-7; 9 bases fit TRBD1. This CDR3 has 15 residues. J lost 5 bases, V lost 7 bases, and 12 bases had no gene match. From germline, CDR1 is MNHNS and CDR2 SASEGT. CDR3 bases: TGTGCCAGCATTTTGACAGGGGGGACCAGGGACGAGCAGTACTTC. It yields the protein CASILTGGTRDEQYF.

This chain connects TRBV7-6 to TRBJ2-6, with D tentatively TRBD1 (5 bases). CDR3 length equals 17 residues. Between the trimmed V and J ends, which lost 1 base and 0 bases, there was a span of 10 bases. Germline V lookup: CDR1 SGHVS, CDR2 FNYEAQ. CDR3 nucleotides: TGTGCCAGCAGCTTAGTAACAGGCTCCTCTGGGGCCAACGTCCTGACTTTC. Protein: CASSLVTGSSGANVLTF.

CDR3 residues: CSVEDLGVAFF. CDR3 DNA: TGCAGCGTTGAAGATCTGGGAGTGGCTTTCTTT. The chain uses TRBV29-1 and TRBJ1-1, with no clear D. Between the trimmed V and J ends, which lost 0 bases and 11 bases, there was a span of 10 bases. This CDR3 region has 11 residues. Germline assignment: CDR1 SQVTM and CDR2 ANQGSEA.

This rearrangement joins TRBV5-6 to TRBJ2-7; 11 bases are shared with TRBD2. The V and J ends lost 1 base and 6 bases, in that order; junction bases with no gene match: 6. Germline V lookup: CDR1 SGHDT, CDR2 YYEEEE. There are 15 residues in the CDR3. CDR3 loop: CASSLSLAGGREQYF. CDR3 bases: TGTGCCAGCAGCTTGAGTTTAGCGGGAGGGCGCGAGCAGTACTTC.

This clone was counted only a few times. This sample includes further DNA sequences coding for the same CDR3. The chain recombines TRBV18 with TRBJ2-1, with TRBD2 as a possible D gene (6 bases). The CDR3 length is 15 residues. Germline CDR1 and CDR2: KGHSH and LQKENI. Between the trimmed V and J ends, which lost 3 bases and 3 bases, there was a span of 12 bases. In nucleotides, the CDR3 is TGTGCCAGCTCACCGCAGGCGGGGATCTACAATGAGCAGTTCTTC. Translated: CASSPQAGIYNEQFF.

The J gene is TRBJ2-3, the V gene TRBV6-4; a possible D gene is TRBD1 (7 bases). Germline V lookup: CDR1 MRHNA, CDR2 SNTAGT. The CDR3 spans 13 residues. V was cut by 6 bases and J by 11 bases, with 18 bases left in between. CDR3 sequence: CASSLEEGQQQYF. In DNA, the CDR3 is TGTGCCAGCAGCCTCGAGGAGGGACAGCAGCAGTATTTT.

The rearrangement links TRBV19 to TRBJ2-1, with 7 bases aligning to TRBD2. Germline CDR1 is LNHDA and CDR2 is SQIVND (reference sequence). With V trimmed by 3 bases and J by 5 bases, 10 bases remained unmatched. This CDR3 is built from 16 residues. The CDR3 DNA reads TGTGCCAGTAGTATTACCCTAAGGCGGGAGCACAATGAGCAGTTCTTC. Translating gives CASSITLRREHNEQFF.